This T cell receptor beta chain stems from a study of cytomegalovirus exposure and HLA in healthy donors. The CDR3 spans 17 residues. Looked up from germline, CDR1 is MNHEY and CDR2 is SMNVEV (reference sequence). Trimming left V 2 bases short and J 1 base short, with 14 bases between. PCR was performed using 60 Vbeta and 13 Jbeta primers. Produced via immunoSEQ multiplex PCR; TCRdb's table is partial and in-frame only. Listed are just over 60,000 clones; approximately 5.3% falls within the top ten. The clonotype comes from a young man in good health and CMV-seropositive. This chain connects TRBV27 to TRBJ2-2; D call uncertain. The sample was PBMCs. The CDR3 nucleotides read TGTGCCAGCAGTTTAGAGATATCATACAGGAACACCGGGGAGCTGTTTTTT. It codes for CASSLEISYRNTGELFF.